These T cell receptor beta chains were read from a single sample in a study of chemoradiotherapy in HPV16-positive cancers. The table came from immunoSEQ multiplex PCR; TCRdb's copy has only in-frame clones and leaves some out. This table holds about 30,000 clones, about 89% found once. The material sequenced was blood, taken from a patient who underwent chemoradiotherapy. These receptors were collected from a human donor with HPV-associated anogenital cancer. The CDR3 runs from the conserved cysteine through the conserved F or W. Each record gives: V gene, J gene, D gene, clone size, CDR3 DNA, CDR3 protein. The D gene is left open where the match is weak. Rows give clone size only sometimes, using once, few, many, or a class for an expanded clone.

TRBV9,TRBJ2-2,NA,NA,TGTGCCAGCAGCTTCCGGTCTAGCGTCGTCACCGGGGAGCTGTTTTTT,CASSFRSSVVTGELFF
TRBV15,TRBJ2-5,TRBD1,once,TGTGCCACCAGCAGATGGGGACAGGATGGAGAGACCCAGTACTTC,CATSRWGQDGETQYF
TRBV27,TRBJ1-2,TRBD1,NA,TGTGCCAGCAGTTACCTGGACAGGGGGGATGGCTACACCTTC,CASSYLDRGDGYTF
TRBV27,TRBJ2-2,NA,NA,TGTGCCAGCAGTGCCTTGGGAGGGGAGCTGTTTTTT,CASSALGGELFF
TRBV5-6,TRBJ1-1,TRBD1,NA,TGTGCCAGCAGCTTGAGAAGGACAGGGGTCATGAACACTGAAGCTTTCTTT,CASSLRRTGVMNTEAFF
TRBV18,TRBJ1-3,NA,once,TGTGCCAGCTCACTTCAGGGAGAGGTGGACACCATATATTTT,CASSLQGEVDTIYF
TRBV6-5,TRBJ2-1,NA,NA,TGTGCCAGCAGTTACTTTCGGTCGGGCCCCTACAATGAGCAGTTCTTC,CASSYFRSGPYNEQFF
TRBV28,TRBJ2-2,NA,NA,TGTGCCAGCCATCGGGCTAGGTGGAACACCGGGGAGCTGTTTTTT,CASHRARWNTGELFF
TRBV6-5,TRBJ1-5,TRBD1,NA,TGTGCCAGCAGATCCGGACAGGGAGCTACTCAGCCCCAGCATTTT,CASRSGQGATQPQHF
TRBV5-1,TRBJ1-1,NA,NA,TGCGCCAGCAGCCGACGGGACGAGCCCTCCGAAGCTTTCTTT,CASSRRDEPSEAFF
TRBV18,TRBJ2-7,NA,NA,TGTGCCAGCTCACCACCGATCCGGGAGCCACCCTACGAGCAGTACTTC,CASSPPIREPPYEQYF
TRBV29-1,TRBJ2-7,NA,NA,TGCAGCGCCTTTCTGGGCCACTCCTACGAGCAGTACTTC,CSAFLGHSYEQYF
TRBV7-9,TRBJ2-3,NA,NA,TGTGCCAGCAGCTTAGGGCAGGGCCCAGATACGCAGTATTTT,CASSLGQGPDTQYF
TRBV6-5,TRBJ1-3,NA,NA,TGTGCCAGCAGTCTTGGGCGGTCCGAAGGAAACACCATATATTTT,CASSLGRSEGNTIYF
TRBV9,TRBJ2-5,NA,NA,TGTGCCAGCAGCGTAGGAGAAGAGACCCAGTACTTC,CASSVGEETQYF
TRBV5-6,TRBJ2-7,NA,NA,TGTGCCAGCAGCTTGGTGCAGGGTTGGGAGCAGTACTTC,CASSLVQGWEQYF
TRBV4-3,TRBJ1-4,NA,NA,TGCGCCAGCAGCCAAGGCTTGGAAAGTGAAAAACTGTTTTTT,CASSQGLESEKLFF